This TCR beta chain was recovered during a study of T-cell memory formation after mild COVID-19. This clonotype came up a few times. The CDR3 is 14 amino acids. Per germline, CDR1 DFQATT and CDR2 SNEGSKA (reference sequence). The V end lost 1 base, the J end lost 2 bases, and 9 bases lay between the germline ends. The authors produced TCR alpha and TCR beta cDNA libraries with sample barcodes and UMIs by 5'RACE using constant-segment primers. TCRdb re-analysed the 5' RACE reads in MiXCR, keeping a single row per CDR3 protein. The sample consists of 380,000 or so distinct CDR3 sequences, roughly 15% of them appearing once.

The sample comprised PBMCs or a T cell subset sorted from them (not recorded which). This TCR derives from a young man who had mild COVID-19 (a few samples of this study predate the infection). Cell type and time point are not known. V and J are TRBV20-1 and TRBJ1-3; no clear D gene. CDR3 sequence: CSARGEDAGNTIYF. In nucleotides, the CDR3 is TGCAGTGCTAGAGGCGAAGACGCTGGAAACACCATATATTTT.